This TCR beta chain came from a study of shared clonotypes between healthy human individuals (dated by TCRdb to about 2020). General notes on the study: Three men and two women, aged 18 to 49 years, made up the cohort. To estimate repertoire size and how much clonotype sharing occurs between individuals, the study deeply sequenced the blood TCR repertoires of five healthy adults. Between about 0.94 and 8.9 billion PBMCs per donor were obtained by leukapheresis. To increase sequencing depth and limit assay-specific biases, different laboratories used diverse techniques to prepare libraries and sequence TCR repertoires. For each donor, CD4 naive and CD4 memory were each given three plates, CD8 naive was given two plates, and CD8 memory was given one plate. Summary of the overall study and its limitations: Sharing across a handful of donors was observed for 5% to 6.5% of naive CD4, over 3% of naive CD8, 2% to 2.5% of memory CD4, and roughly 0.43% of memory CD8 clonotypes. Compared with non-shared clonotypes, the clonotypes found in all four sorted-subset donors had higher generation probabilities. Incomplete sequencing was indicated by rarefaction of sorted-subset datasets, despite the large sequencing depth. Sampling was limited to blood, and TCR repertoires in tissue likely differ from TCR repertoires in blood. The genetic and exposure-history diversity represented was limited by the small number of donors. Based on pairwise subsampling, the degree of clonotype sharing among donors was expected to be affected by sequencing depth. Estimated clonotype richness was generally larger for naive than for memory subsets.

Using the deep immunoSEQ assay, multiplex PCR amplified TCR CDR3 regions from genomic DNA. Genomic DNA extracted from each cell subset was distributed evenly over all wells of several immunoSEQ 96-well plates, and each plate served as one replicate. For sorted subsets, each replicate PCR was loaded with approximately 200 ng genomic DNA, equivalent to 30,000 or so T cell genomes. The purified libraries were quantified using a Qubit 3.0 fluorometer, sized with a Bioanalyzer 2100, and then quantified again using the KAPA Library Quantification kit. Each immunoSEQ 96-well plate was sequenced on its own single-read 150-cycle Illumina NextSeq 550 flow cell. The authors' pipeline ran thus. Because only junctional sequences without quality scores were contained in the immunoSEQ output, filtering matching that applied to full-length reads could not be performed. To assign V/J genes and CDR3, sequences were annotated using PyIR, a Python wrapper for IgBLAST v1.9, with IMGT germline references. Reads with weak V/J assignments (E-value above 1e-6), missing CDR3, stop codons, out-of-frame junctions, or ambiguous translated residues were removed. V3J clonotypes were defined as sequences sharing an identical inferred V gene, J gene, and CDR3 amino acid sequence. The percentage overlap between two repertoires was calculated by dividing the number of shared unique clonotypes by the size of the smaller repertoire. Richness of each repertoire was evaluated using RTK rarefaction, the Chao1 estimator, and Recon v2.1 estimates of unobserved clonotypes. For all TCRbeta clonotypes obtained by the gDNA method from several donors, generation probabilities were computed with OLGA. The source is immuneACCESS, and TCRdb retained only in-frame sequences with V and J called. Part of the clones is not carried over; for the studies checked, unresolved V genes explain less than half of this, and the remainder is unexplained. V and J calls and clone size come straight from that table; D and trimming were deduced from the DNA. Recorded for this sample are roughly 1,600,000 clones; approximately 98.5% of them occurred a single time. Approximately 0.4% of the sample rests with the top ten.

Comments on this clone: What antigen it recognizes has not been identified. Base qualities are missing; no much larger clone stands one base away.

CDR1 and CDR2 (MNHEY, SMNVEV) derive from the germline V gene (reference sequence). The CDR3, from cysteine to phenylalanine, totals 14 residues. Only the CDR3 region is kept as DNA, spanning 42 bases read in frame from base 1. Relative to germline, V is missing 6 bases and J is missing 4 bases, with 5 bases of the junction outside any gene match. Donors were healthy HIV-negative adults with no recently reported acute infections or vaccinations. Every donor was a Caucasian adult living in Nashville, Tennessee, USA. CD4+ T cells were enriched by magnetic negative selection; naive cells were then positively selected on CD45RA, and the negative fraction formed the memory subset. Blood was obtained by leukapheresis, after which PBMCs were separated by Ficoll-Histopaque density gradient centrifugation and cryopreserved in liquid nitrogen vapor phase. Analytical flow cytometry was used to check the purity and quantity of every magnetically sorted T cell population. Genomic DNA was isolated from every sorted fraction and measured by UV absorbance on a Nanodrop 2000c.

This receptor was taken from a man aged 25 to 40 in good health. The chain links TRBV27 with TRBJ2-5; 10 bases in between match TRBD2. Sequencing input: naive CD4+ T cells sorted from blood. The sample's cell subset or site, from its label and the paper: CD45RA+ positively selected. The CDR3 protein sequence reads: CASRPVAGGETQYF. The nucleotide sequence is TGTGCCAGCAGGCCAGTAGCGGGAGGAGAGACCCAGTACTTC.